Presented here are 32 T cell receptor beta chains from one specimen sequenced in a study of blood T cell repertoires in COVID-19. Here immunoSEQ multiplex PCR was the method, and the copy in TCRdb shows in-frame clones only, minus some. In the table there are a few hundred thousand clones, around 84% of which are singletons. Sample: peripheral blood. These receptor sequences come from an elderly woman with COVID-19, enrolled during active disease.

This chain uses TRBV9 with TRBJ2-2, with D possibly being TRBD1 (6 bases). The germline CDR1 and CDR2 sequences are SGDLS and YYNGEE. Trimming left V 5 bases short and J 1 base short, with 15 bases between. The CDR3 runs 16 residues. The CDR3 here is CASRAPGQMNTGELFF. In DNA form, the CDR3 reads TGTGCCAGCAGAGCTCCGGGACAAATGAACACCGGGGAGCTGTTTTTT. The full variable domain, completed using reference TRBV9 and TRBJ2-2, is DSGVTQTPKHLITATGQRVTLRCSPRSGDLSVYWYQQSLDQGLQFLIQYYNGEERAKGNILERFSAQQFPDLHSELNLSSLELGDSALYFCASRAPGQMNTGELFFGEGSRLTVL.

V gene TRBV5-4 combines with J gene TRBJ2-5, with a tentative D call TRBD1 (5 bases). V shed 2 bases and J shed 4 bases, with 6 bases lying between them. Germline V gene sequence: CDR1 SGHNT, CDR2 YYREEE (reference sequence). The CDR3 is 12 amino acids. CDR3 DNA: TGTGCCAGCAGCTTAAGGGGAGAGACCCAGTACTTC. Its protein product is CASSLRGETQYF.

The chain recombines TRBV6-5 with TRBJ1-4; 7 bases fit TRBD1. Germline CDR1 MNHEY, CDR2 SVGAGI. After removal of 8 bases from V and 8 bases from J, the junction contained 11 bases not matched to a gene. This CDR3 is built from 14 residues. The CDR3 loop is CASGSGGLGEKLFF. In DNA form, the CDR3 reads TGTGCCAGCGGGTCAGGGGGGTTGGGAGAAAAACTGTTTTTT.

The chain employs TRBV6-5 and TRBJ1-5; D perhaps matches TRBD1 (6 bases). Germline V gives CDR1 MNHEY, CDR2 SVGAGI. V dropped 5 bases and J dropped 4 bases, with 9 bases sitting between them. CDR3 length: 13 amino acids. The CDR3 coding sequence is TGTGCCAGCAGTCGGACAGAAAATCAGCCCCAGCATTTT. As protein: CASSRTENQPQHF.

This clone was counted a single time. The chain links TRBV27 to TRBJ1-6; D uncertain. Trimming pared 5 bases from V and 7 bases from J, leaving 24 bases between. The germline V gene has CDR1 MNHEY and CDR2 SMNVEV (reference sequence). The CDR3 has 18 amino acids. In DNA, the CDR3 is TGTGCCAGCAGTGTCCGGACTGCGGAACGTACGGGGAATTCACCCCTCCACTTT. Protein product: CASSVRTAERTGNSPLHF.

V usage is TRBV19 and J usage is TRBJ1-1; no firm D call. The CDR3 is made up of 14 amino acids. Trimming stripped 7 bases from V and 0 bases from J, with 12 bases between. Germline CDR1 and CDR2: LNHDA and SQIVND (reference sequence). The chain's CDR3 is CASNYAALNTEAFF. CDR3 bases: TGTGCCAGTAATTATGCGGCTCTGAACACTGAAGCTTTCTTT.

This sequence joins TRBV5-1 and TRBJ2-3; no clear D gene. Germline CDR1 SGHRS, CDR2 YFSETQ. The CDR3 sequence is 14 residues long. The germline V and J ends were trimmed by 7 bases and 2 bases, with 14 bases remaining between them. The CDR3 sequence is CASRLGRDTDTQYF. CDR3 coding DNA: TGCGCCAGCCGCCTGGGTAGAGACACAGATACGCAGTATTTT.

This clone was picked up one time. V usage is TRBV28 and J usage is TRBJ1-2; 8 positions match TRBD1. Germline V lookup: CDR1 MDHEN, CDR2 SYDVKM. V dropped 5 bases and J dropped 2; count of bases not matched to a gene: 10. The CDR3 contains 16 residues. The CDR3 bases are TGTGCCAGCAGTCCCTCCGCCGGACAGGGAAACTATGGCTACACCTTC. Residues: CASSPSAGQGNYGYTF.

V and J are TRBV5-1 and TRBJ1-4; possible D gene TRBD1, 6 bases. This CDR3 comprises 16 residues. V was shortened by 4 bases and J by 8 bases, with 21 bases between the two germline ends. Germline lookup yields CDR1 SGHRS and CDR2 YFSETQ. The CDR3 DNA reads TGCGCCAGCAGCACCGGAACAGGGCCTCAGGGGGAAAAACTGTTTTTT. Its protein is CASSTGTGPQGEKLFF.

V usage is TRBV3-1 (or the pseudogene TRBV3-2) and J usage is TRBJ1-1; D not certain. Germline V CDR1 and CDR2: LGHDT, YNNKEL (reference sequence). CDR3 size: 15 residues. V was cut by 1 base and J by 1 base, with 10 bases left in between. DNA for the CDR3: TGTGCCAGCAGCCAAGGGGAGCTCAGGAACACTGAAGCTTTCTTT. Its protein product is CASSQGELRNTEAFF.

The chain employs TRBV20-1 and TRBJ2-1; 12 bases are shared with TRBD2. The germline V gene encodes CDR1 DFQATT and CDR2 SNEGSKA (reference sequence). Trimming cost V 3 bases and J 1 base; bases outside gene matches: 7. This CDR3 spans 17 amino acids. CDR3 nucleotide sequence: TGCAGTGCTAGTCCTAGCGGGGGGGCTCAGTCCTACAATGAGCAGTTCTTC. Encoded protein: CSASPSGGAQSYNEQFF.

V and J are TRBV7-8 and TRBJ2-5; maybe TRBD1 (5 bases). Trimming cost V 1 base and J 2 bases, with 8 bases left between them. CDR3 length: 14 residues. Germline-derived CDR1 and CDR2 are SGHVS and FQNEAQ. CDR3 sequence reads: CASSLGGLQETQYF. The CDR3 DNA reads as TGTGCCAGCAGCTTAGGGGGCCTTCAAGAGACCCAGTACTTC.

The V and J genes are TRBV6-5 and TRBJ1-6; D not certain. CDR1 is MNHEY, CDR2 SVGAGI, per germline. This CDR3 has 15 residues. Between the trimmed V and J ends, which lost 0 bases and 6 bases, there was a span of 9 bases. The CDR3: CASSYSTNVNSPLHF. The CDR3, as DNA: TGTGCCAGCAGTTACTCGACTAACGTTAATTCACCCCTCCACTTT.

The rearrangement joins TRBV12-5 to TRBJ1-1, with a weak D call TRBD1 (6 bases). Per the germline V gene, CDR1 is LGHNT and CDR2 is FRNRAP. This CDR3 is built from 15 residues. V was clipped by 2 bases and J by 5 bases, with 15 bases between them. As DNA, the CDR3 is TGTGCTAGTGGTTTGAGCACAGGGAGTAGGACTGAAGCTTTCTTT. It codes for CASGLSTGSRTEAFF.

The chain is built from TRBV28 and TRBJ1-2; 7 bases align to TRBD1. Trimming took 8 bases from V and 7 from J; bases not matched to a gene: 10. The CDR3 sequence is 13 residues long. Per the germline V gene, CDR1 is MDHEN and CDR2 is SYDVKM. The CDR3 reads CASLTRQGFGYTF. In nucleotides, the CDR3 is TGTGCCAGCCTAACCCGACAGGGTTTTGGCTACACCTTC.

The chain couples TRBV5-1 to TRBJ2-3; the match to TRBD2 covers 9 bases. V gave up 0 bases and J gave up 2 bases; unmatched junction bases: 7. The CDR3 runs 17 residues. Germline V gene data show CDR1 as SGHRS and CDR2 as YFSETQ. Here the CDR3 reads CASSLVGSGGVTDTQYF. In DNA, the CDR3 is TGCGCCAGCAGCTTGGTGGGTAGCGGGGGTGTCACAGATACGCAGTATTTT.

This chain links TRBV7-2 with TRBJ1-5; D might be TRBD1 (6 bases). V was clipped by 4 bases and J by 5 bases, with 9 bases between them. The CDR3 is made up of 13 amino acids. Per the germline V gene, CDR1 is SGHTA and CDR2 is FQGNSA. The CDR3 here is CASSSSGDQPQHF. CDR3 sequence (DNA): TGTGCCAGCAGCTCATCAGGGGATCAGCCCCAGCATTTT.

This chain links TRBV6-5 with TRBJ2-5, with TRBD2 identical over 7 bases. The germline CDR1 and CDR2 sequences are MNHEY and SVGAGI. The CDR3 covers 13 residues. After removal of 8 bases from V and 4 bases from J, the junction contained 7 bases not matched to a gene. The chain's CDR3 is CASGGTSVETQYF. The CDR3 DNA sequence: TGTGCCAGCGGGGGAACTAGCGTAGAGACCCAGTACTTC.

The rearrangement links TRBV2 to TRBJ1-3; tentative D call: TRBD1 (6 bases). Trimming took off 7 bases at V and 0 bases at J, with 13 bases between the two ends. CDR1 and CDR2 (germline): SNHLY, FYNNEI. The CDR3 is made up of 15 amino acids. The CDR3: CASTWTALSGNTIYF. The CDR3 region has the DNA TGTGCCAGCACTTGGACAGCGCTCTCTGGAAACACCATATATTTT.

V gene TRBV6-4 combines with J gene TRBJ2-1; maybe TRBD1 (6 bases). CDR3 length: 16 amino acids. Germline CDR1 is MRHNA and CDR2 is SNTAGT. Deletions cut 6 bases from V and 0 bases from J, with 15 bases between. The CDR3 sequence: CASSPTDRSSYNEQFF. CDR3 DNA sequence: TGTGCCAGCAGCCCTACCGACAGGAGCTCCTACAATGAGCAGTTCTTC.

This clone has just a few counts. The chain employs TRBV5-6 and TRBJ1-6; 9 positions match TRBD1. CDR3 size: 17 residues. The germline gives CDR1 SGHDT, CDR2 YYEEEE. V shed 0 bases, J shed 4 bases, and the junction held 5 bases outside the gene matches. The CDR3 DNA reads TGTGCCAGCAGCTTGGGAGGGACAGGGAAGTATAATTCACCCCTCCACTTT. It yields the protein CASSLGGTGKYNSPLHF.

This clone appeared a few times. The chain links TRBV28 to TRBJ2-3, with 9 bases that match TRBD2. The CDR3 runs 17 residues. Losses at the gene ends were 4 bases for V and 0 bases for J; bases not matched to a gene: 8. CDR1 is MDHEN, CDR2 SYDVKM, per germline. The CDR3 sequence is CASSSSPSGVSTDTQYF. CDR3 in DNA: TGTGCCAGCAGTTCCTCTCCTAGCGGGGTGAGCACAGATACGCAGTATTTT.

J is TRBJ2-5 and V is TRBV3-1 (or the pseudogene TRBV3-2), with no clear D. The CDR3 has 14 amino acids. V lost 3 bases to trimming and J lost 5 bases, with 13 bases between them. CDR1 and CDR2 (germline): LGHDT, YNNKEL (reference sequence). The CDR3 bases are TGTGCCAGCAGCCATGGTAAGACGCGGGAGACCCAGTACTTC. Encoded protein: CASSHGKTRETQYF.

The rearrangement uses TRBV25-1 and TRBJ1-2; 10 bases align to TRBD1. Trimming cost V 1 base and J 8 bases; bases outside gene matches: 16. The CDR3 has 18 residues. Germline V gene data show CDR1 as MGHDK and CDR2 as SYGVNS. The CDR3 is CASSESRRGQGVLSGYTF. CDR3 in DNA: TGTGCCAGCAGTGAATCTAGGCGCGGACAGGGGGTTTTAAGCGGCTACACCTTC.

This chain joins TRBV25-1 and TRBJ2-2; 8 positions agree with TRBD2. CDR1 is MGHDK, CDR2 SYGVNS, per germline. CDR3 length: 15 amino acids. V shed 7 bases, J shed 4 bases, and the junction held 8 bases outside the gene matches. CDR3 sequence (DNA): TGTGCCAGCACCGAAGCCGGGGGGGCCACCGGGGAGCTGTTTTTT. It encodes CASTEAGGATGELFF. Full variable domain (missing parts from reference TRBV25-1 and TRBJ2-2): EADIYQTPRYLVIGTGKKITLECSQTMGHDKMYWYQQDPGMELHLIHYSYGVNSTEKGDLSSESTVSRIRTEHFPLTLESARPSHTSQYLCASTEAGGATGELFFGEGSRLTVL.

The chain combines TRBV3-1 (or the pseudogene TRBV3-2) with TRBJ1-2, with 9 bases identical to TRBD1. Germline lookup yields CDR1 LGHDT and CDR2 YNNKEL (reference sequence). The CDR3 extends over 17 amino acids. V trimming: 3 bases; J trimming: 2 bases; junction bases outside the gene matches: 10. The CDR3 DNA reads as TGTGCCAGCAGCCATCTCTCACAGGGGGCACAGAACTATGGCTACACCTTC. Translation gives CASSHLSQGAQNYGYTF.

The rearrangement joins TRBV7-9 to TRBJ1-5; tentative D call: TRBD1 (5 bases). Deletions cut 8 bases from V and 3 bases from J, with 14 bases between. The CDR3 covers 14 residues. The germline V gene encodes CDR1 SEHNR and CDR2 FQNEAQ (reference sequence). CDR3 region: CASQRAGNNQPQHF. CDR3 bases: TGTGCCAGCCAGCGGGCAGGGAACAATCAGCCCCAGCATTTT.

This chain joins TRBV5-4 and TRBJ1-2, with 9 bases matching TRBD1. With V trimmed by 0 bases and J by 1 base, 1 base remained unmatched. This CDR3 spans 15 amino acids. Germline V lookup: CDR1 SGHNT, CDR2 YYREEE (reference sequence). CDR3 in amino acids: CASSLGQGVNYGYTF. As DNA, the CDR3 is TGTGCCAGCAGCTTGGGACAGGGGGTTAACTATGGCTACACCTTC.

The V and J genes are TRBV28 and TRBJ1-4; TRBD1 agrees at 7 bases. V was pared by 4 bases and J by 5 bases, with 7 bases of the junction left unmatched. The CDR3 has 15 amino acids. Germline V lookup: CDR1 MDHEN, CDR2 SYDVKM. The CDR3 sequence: CASSSPGGRNEKLFF. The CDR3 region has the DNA TGTGCCAGCAGTTCCCCAGGGGGAAGAAATGAAAAACTGTTTTTT.

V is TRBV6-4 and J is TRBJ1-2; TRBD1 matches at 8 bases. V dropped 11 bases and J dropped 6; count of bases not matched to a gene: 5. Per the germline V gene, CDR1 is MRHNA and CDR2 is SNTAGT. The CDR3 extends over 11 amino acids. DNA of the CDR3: TGTGCCGCAGGACAGGGTGATGGCTACACCTTC. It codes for CAAGQGDGYTF.

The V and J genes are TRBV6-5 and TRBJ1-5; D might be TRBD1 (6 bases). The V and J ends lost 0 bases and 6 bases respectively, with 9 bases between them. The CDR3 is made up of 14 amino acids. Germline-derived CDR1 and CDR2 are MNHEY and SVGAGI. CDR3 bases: TGTGCCAGCAGTTACTCGCAGGGGAGTCAGCCCCAGCATTTT. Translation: CASSYSQGSQPQHF.

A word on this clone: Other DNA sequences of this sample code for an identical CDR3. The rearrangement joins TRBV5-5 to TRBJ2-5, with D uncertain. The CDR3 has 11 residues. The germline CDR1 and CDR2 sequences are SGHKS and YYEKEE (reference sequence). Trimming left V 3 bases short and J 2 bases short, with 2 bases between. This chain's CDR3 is CASSSQETQYF. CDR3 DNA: TGTGCCAGCAGCTCTCAAGAGACCCAGTACTTC.